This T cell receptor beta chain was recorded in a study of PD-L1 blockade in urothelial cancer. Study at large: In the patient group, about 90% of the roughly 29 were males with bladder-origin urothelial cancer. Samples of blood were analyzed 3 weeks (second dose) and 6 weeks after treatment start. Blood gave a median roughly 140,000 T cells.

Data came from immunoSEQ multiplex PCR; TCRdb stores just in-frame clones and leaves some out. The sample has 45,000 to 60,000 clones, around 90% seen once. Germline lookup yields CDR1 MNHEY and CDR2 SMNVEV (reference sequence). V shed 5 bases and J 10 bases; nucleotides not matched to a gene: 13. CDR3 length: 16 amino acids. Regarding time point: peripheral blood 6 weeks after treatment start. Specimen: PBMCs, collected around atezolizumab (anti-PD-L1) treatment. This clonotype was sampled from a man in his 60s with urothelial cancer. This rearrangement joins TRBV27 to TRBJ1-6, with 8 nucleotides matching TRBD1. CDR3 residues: CASSAPNRGEGSPLHF. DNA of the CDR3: TGTGCCAGCAGTGCGCCTAACAGGGGGGAGGGGTCACCCCTCCACTTT.